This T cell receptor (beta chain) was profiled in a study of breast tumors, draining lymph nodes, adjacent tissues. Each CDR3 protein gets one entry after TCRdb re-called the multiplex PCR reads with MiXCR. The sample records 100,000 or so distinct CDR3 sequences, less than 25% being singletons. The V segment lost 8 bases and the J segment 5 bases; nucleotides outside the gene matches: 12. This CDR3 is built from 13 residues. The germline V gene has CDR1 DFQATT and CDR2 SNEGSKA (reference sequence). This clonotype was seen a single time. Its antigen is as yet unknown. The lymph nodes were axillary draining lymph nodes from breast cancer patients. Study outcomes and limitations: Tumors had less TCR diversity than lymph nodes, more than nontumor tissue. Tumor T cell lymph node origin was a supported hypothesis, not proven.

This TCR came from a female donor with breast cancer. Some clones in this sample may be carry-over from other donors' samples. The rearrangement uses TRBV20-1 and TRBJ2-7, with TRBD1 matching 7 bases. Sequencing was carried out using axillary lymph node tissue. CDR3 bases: TGCAGTACCAGAGACCGGACAGGCAACGAGCAGTACTTC. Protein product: CSTRDRTGNEQYF.